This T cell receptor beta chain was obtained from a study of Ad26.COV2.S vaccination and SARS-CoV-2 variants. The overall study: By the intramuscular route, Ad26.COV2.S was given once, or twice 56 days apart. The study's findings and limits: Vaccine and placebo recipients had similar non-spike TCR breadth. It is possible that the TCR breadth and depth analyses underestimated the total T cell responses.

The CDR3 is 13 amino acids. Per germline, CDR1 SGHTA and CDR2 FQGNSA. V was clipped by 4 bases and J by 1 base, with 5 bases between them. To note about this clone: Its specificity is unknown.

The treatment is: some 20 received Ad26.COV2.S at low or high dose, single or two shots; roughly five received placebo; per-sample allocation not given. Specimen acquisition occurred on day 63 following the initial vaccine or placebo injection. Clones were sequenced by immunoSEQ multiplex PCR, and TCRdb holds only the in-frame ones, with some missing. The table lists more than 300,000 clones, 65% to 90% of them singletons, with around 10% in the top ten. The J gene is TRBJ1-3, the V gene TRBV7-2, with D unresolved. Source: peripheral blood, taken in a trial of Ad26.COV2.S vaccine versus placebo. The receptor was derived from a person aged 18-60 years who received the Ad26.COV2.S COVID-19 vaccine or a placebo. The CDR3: CASSSVSGNTIYF. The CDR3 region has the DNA TGTGCCAGCAGCTCCGTTTCTGGAAACACCATATATTTT.